The 19 T cell receptor beta chains reported below all come from one sample, sequenced in a study of OX40 agonist ivuxolimab in advanced cancers. Profiling relied on immunoSEQ multiplex PCR, and the TCRdb table lists in-frame clones only, not all of them. The sample comprises some 67,000 clones, nearly 90% of which are singletons, and roughly 0.29% rests with the top ten. Sequenced here: CD4+ or CD8+ T cells sorted from blood, sampled in a trial of the OX40 agonist ivuxolimab. All receptors derive from an adult with an advanced solid tumor such as melanoma, head and neck, liver or kidney cancer.

The gene calls are TRBV29-1 and TRBJ2-1; D is ambiguous. The CDR3 has 14 residues. Germline V CDR1 and CDR2: SQVTM, ANQGSEA. V shed 3 bases and J shed 4 bases, with 13 bases lying between them. The CDR3 here is CSVEMGGPYNEQFF. Here the CDR3 DNA reads TGCAGCGTTGAGATGGGTGGTCCTTACAATGAGCAGTTCTTC.

The rearrangement joins TRBV27 to TRBJ2-5; D possibly matches TRBD1 or TRBD2 (5 bases each). The J call may be wrong; the DNA end is better matched by TRBJ2-7. Germline V gene sequence: CDR1 MNHEY, CDR2 SMNVEV (reference sequence). The CDR3 is 13 amino acids. Here the CDR3 reads CASTSPWGYEQYF. Here the CDR3 DNA reads TGTGCCAGCACCTCCCCCTGGGGGTACGAGCAGTACTTC.

Notes on this clone: One junction end disagrees with the germline gene, perhaps due to a read error. J is TRBJ2-1 and V is TRBV4-1, with 9 bases lining up with TRBD2. The CDR3 extends over 12 amino acids. CDR1 is MGHRA and CDR2 is YSYEKL in the germline V gene. In DNA, the CDR3 is TGCGCCAGCAGCCAGATAGGGACTAGCAAACTCTTC. This codes for CASSQIGTSKLF.

This sequence joins TRBV11-2 and TRBJ2-2, with TRBD1 identical over 8 bases. J gave up 6 bases and V 4 bases, and 7 bases lay outside the gene matches. The CDR3 is made up of 15 amino acids. CDR1 is SGHAT and CDR2 is FQNNGV in the germline V gene. The CDR3 nucleotides read TGTGCCAGCAGCTGGACAGGGCGCAAGGCCGGGGAGCTGTTTTTT. Protein: CASSWTGRKAGELFF.

The chain has TRBV2 and TRBJ1-2; unclear D gene. Germline V CDR1 and CDR2: SNHLY, FYNNEI. Trimming cost V 0 bases and J 4 bases, with 3 bases left between them. This CDR3 region has 12 residues. DNA of the CDR3: TGTGCCAGCAGTGAAGCGGCCTATGGCTACACCTTC. It encodes CASSEAAYGYTF. The whole variable domain, remainder taken from reference TRBV2 and TRBJ1-2, is EPEVTQTPSHQVTQMGQEVILRCVPISNHLYFYWYRQILGQKVEFLVSFYNNEISEKSEIFDDQFSVERPDGSNFTLKIRSTKLEDSAMYFCASSEAAYGYTFGSGTRLTVV.

CDR3 coding DNA: TGTGCCATCAGGAGGGAGGATAACTATGGCTACACCTTC. Protein sequence: CAIRREDNYGYTF. The chain couples TRBV10-3 to TRBJ1-2; D ambiguous. Germline V gives CDR1 ENHRY, CDR2 SYGVKD. The CDR3 runs 13 residues. The V gene lost 6 bases and the J gene lost 1 base, with 9 bases spanning the gap.

This clone was recorded a few times. This chain connects TRBV6-1 to TRBJ2-7, with 7 bases matching TRBD1. This CDR3 spans 17 amino acids. Germline loops: CDR1 MNHNS, CDR2 SASEGT. V was pared by 2 bases and J by 0 bases, with 10 bases of the junction left unmatched. The CDR3 bases are TGTGCCAGCAGTGAATTCCACCCGACAGGGTTCTCCTACGAGCAGTACTTC. Translating it yields CASSEFHPTGFSYEQYF.

The chain is built from TRBV6-1 and TRBJ2-7; 9 bases are shared with TRBD1. J lost 4 bases, V lost 1 base, and 2 bases had no gene match. The CDR3 consists of 14 residues. Germline CDR1 is MNHNS and CDR2 is SASEGT. The CDR3 DNA reads as TGTGCCAGCAGTGAAGACAGGGGGCGGTACGAGCAGTACTTC. Its translation is CASSEDRGRYEQYF.

The chain couples TRBV27 to TRBJ1-1; D is unresolved. Germline V gives CDR1 MNHEY, CDR2 SMNVEV (reference sequence). This CDR3 is built from 14 residues. V dropped 5 bases and J dropped 2 bases, with 12 bases sitting between them. This CDR3 reads CASSPLDYNTEAFF. The CDR3 DNA reads as TGTGCCAGCAGTCCCCTAGATTATAACACTGAAGCTTTCTTT.

The chain couples TRBV7-8 to TRBJ1-5; unclear D gene. CDR1 and CDR2 (germline): SGHVS, FQNEAQ. With 2 bases removed from V and 0 bases from J, the gap between germline ends came to 8 bases. This CDR3 region has 15 residues. The CDR3 region is CASSLYGSSNQPQHF. DNA for the CDR3: TGTGCCAGCAGCTTATACGGATCTAGCAATCAGCCCCAGCATTTT.

The rearrangement uses TRBV5-1 and TRBJ2-7; TRBD1 matches at 10 bases. CDR3 length equals 16 residues. Per germline, CDR1 SGHRS and CDR2 YFSETQ. V dropped 0 bases and J dropped 4; count of bases not matched to a gene: 7. The CDR3 nucleotides are TGCGCCAGCAGCTTGGCCGGACAGGGGGGTCTGTACGAGCAGTACTTC. This translates into CASSLAGQGGLYEQYF.

This clone was seen a few times. V is TRBV11-2 and J is TRBJ1-4, with unresolved D. Per the germline V gene, CDR1 is SGHAT and CDR2 is FQNNGV. V was cut by 3 bases and J by 2 bases, with 10 bases left in between. The CDR3 length is 15 residues. This chain's CDR3 is CASSFWGGTNEKLFF. In DNA, the CDR3 is TGTGCCAGCAGCTTCTGGGGAGGGACTAATGAAAAACTGTTTTTT.

The CDR3 coding sequence is TGTGCCAGCAGTGCAGAAGGGGCGGAAGGCACTGAAGCTTTCTTT. As protein: CASSAEGAEGTEAFF. V usage is TRBV7-9 and J usage is TRBJ1-1; TRBD1 is a possible D gene (5 bases). There are 15 residues in the CDR3. Looked up from germline, CDR1 is SEHNR and CDR2 is FQNEAQ (reference sequence). Trimming took 6 bases from V and 4 from J, leaving 18 bases between them.

This chain connects TRBV28 to TRBJ2-1; D is unresolved. The CDR3 sequence is 12 residues long. V was trimmed by 8 bases and J by 6 bases, leaving 11 bases between them. Per germline, CDR1 MDHEN and CDR2 SYDVKM. CDR3 amino acids: CASLSFSNEQFF. The CDR3 nucleotides read TGTGCCAGCTTAAGTTTTAGCAATGAGCAGTTCTTC.

This rearrangement joins TRBV2 to TRBJ2-5, with D uncertain. V was cut by 4 bases and J by 1 base, with 7 bases left in between. Per the germline V gene, CDR1 is SNHLY and CDR2 is FYNNEI. The CDR3 contains 13 residues. The CDR3 sequence is CASSVSPQETQYF. The CDR3 DNA reads as TGTGCCAGCAGTGTAAGCCCCCAAGAGACCCAGTACTTC.

This clone has a single count. J is TRBJ1-3 and V is TRBV6-5; 9 bases align to TRBD1. Trimming removed 6 bases from V and 1 base from J; junction bases left unmatched: 4. There are 15 residues in the CDR3. CDR1 MNHEY and CDR2 SVGAGI come from the germline V gene. As DNA, the CDR3 is TGTGCCAGCAGCCGGGACAGGGCGTCTGGAAACACCATATATTTT. Residues: CASSRDRASGNTIYF.

V gene TRBV6-6 combines with J gene TRBJ2-2; possible D gene TRBD1, 6 bases. Between the trimmed V and J ends, which lost 5 bases and 4 bases, there was a span of 14 bases. This CDR3 spans 15 amino acids. Germline lookup yields CDR1 MNHNY and CDR2 SVGAGI (reference sequence). CDR3 in DNA: TGTGCCAGCAGTCCTAGGGGGTCGGGCACCGGGGAGCTGTTTTTT. Its protein product is CASSPRGSGTGELFF.

The chain carries TRBV7-2 and TRBJ2-7; weak D call: TRBD1 (5 bases). This CDR3 contains 15 residues. The V gene lost 5 bases and the J gene lost 1 base, with 15 bases spanning the gap. Germline CDR1 is SGHTA and CDR2 is FQGNSA. CDR3 sequence (DNA): TGTGCCAGCAGCCTCGAACCCCCAGGGTCCTACGAGCAGTACTTC. It is translated as CASSLEPPGSYEQYF.

This clone has more than one count but fewer than ten. The chain recombines TRBV19 with TRBJ1-1; D not resolved. CDR3 length equals 12 residues. The germline gives CDR1 LNHDA, CDR2 SQIVND (reference sequence). V shed 2 bases and J shed 1 base, with 2 bases lying between them. The CDR3 nucleotides read TGTGCCAGTAGTATATGGAACACTGAAGCTTTCTTT. Translated, it gives CASSIWNTEAFF. Combining the CDR3 with reference TRBV19 and TRBJ1-1 gives the whole variable domain DGGITQSPKYLFRKEGQNVTLSCEQNLNHDAMYWYRQDPGQGLRLIYYSQIVNDFQKGDIAEGYSVSREKKESFPLTVTSAQKNPTAFYLCASSIWNTEAFFGQGTRLTVV.